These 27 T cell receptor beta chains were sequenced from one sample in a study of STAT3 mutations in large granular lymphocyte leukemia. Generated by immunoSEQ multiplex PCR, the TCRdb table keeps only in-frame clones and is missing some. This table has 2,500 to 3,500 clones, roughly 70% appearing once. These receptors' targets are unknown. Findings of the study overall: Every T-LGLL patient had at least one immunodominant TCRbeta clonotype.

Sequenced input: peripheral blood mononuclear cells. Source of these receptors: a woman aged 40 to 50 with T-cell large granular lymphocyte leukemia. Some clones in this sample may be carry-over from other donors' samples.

CDR3 DNA: TGTGCCAGCAGCTTAGCCAGGACCGCTATCCGGGACAACTATGGCTACACCTTC. Protein sequence: CASSLARTAIRDNYGYTF. J is TRBJ1-2 and V is TRBV7-9; possible D gene TRBD1, 5 bases. Trimming removed 0 bases at V and 2 bases at J, with 19 bases between. Germline assignment: CDR1 SEHNR and CDR2 FQNEAQ (reference sequence). This CDR3 has 18 residues.

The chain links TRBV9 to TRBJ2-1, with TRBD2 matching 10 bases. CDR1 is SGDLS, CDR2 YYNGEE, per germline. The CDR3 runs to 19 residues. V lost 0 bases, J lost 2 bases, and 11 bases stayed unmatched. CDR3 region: CASSVGRGGLASTYNEQFF. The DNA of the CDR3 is TGTGCCAGCAGCGTAGGAAGAGGGGGACTAGCGTCCACCTACAATGAGCAGTTCTTC.

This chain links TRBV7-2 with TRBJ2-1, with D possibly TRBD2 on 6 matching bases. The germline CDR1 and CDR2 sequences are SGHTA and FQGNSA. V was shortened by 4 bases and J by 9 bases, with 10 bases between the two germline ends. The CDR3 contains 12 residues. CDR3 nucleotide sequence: TGTGCCAGCAGCTCGGCTAGCGTTGAGCAGTTCTTC. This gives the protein CASSSASVEQFF.

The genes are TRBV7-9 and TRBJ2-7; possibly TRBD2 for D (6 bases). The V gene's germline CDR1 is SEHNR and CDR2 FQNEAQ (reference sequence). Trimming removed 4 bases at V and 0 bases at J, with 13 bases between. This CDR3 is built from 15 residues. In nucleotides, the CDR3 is TGTGCCAGCAGCTCGATGGGACTTTTCTCCTACGAGCAGTACTTC. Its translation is CASSSMGLFSYEQYF.

The CDR3: CASRDRVPGPHEQFF. CDR3 in DNA: TGTGCCAGCAGGGACAGGGTCCCAGGGCCACATGAGCAGTTCTTC. V gene TRBV6-5 combines with J gene TRBJ2-1; 8 positions match TRBD1. Germline assignment: CDR1 MNHEY and CDR2 SVGAGI. V shed 6 bases, J shed 8 bases, and the junction held 12 bases outside the gene matches. The CDR3 is 15 residues long.

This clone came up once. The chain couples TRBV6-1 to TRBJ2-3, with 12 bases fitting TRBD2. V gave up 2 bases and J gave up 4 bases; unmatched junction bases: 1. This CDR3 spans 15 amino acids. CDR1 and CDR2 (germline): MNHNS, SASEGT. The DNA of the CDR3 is TGTGCCAGCAGTGAACTAGCGGGAGGGCCAGATACGCAGTATTTT. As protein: CASSELAGGPDTQYF.

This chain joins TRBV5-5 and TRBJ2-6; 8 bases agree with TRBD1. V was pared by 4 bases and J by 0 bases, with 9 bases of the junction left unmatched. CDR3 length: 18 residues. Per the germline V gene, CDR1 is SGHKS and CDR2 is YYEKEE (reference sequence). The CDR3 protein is CASSPSPGTGSGANVLTF. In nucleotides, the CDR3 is TGTGCCAGCAGCCCTAGTCCCGGGACAGGCTCTGGGGCCAACGTCCTGACTTTC.

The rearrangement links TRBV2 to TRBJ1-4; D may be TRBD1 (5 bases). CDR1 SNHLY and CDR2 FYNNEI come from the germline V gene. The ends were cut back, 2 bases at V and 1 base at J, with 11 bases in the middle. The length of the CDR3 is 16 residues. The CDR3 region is CASSEQGLVTNEKLFF. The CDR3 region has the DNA TGTGCCAGCAGTGAACAGGGCCTGGTAACTAATGAAAAACTGTTTTTT. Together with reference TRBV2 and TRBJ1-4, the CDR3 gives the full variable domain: EPEVTQTPSHQVTQMGQEVILRCVPISNHLYFYWYRQILGQKVEFLVSFYNNEISEKSEIFDDQFSVERPDGSNFTLKIRSTKLEDSAMYFCASSEQGLVTNEKLFFGSGTQLSVL.

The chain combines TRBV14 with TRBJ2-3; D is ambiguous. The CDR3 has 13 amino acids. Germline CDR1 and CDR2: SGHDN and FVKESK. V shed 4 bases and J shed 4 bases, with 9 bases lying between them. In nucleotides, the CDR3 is TGTGCCAGCAGCCGAGATGGCCCAGATACGCAGTATTTT. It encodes CASSRDGPDTQYF.

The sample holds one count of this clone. The CDR3 DNA is TGTGCCTGGGACCGCGCGGGCATAAGGCGGTTCTTC. This codes for CAWDRAGIRRFF. The chain is built from TRBV30 and TRBJ2-1, with a tentative D call TRBD2 (5 bases). The CDR3 loop spans 12 amino acids. The germline CDR1 and CDR2 sequences are GTSNPN and SVGIG (reference sequence). The V gene lost 5 bases and the J gene lost 15 bases, with 20 bases spanning the gap.

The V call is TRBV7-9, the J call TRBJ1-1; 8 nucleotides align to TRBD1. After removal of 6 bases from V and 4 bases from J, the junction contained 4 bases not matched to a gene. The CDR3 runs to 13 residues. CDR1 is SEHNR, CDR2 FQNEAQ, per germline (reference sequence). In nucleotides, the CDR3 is TGTGCCAGCAGGCAGGGGGCTGGCACTGAAGCTTTCTTT. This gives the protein CASRQGAGTEAFF.

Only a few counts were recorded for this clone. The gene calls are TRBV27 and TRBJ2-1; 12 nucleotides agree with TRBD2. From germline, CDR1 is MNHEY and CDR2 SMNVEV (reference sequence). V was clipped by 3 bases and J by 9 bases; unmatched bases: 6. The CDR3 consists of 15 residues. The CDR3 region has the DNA TGTGCCAGCAGTTTGACTAGCGGGAGCGCTATTGAGCAGTTCTTC. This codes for CASSLTSGSAIEQFF.

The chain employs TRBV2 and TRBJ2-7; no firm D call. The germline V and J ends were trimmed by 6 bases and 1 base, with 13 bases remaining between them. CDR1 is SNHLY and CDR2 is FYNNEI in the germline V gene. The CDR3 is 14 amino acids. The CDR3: CASSLTWASYEQYF. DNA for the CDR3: TGTGCCAGCAGCCTAACGTGGGCATCCTACGAGCAGTACTTC.

CDR3 amino acids: CASSLDVESGEKLFF. The CDR3 DNA follows: TGCGCCAGCAGCTTGGACGTTGAATCTGGAGAAAAACTGTTTTTT. The chain employs TRBV5-1 and TRBJ1-4; D is uncertain. This CDR3 spans 15 amino acids. Trimming stripped 0 bases from V and 8 bases from J, with 14 bases between. Germline CDR1 reads SGHRS; CDR2 reads YFSETQ.

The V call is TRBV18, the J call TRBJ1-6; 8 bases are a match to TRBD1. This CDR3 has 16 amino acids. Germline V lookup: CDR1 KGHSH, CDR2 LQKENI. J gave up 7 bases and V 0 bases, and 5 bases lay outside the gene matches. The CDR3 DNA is TGTGCCAGCTCACCACCCCAGGGGGCTGGGAATTCACCCCTCCACTTT. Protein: CASSPPQGAGNSPLHF.

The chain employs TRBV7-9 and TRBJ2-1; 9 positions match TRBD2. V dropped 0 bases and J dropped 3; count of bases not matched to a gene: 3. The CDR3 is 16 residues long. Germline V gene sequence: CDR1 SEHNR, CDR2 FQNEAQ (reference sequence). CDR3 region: CASSLARLADYNEQFF. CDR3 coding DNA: TGTGCCAGCAGCTTAGCGCGACTAGCGGACTACAATGAGCAGTTCTTC.

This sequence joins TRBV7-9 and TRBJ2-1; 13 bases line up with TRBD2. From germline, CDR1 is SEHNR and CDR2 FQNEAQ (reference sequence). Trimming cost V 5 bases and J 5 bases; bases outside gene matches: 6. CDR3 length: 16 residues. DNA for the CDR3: TGTGCCAGCAGCCCTAGGACTAGCGGGAGCCACAATGAGCAGTTCTTC. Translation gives CASSPRTSGSHNEQFF.

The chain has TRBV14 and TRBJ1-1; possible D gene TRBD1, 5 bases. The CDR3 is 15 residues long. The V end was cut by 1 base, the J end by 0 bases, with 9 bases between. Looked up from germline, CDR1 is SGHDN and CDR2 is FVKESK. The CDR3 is CASSQGGALNTEAFF. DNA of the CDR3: TGTGCCAGCAGCCAAGGCGGGGCGCTGAACACTGAAGCTTTCTTT.

The CDR3 sequence is CASSLAKNYGYTF. CDR3 in DNA: TGTGCCAGCAGCTTAGCCAAGAACTATGGCTACACCTTC. The chain is built from TRBV13 and TRBJ1-2; D uncertain. Germline V gene data show CDR1 as PRHDT and CDR2 as FYEKMQ (reference sequence). The CDR3 is 13 residues long. V was clipped by 1 base and J by 2 bases, with 5 bases between them.

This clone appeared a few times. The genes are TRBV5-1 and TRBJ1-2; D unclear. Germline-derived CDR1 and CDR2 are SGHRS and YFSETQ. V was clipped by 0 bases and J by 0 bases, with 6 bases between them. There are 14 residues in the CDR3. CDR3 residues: CASSLGGTNYGYTF. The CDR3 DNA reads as TGCGCCAGCAGCTTGGGAGGGACTAACTATGGCTACACCTTC.

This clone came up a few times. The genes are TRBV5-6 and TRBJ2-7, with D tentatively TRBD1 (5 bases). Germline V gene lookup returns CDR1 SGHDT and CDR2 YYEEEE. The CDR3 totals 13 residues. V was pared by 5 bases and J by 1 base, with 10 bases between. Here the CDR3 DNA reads TGTGCCAGCAGTCCGGACACTTCCTACGAGCAGTACTTC. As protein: CASSPDTSYEQYF.

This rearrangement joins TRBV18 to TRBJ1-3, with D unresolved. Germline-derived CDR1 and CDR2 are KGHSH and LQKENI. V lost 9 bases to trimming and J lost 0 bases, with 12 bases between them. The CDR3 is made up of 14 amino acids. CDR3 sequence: CASTDLSSGNTIYF. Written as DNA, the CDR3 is TGTGCCAGTACCGACTTAAGCTCTGGAAACACCATATATTTT.

CDR3 sequence reads: CASSLEGSGRPYEQYF. The CDR3, as DNA: TGTGCCAGCAGCTTAGAGGGGAGCGGGAGGCCCTACGAGCAGTACTTC. The J gene is TRBJ2-7, the V gene TRBV7-2; 9 nucleotides line up with TRBD2. The germline V gene encodes CDR1 SGHTA and CDR2 FQGNSA. This CDR3 contains 16 residues. Trimming cost V 1 base and J 2 bases; bases outside gene matches: 6.

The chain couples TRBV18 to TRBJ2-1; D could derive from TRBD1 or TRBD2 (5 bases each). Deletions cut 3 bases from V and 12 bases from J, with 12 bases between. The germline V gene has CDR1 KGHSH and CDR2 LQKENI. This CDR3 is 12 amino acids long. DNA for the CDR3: TGTGCCAGCTCACCCCGGGACCCGGGGCAGTTCTTC. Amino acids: CASSPRDPGQFF. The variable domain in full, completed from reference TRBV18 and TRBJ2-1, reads NAGVMQNPRHLVRRRGQEARLRCSPMKGHSHVYWYRQLPEEGLKFMVYLQKENIIDESGMPKERFSAEFPKEGPSILRIQQVVRGDSAAYFCASSPRDPGQFFGPGTRLTVL.

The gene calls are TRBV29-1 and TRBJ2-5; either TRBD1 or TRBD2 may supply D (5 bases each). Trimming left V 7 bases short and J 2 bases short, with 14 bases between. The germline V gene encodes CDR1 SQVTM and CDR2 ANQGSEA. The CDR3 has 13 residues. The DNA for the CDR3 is TGCAGCGGGGGGTCGAACCTTCAAGAGACCCAGTACTTC. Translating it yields CSGGSNLQETQYF.

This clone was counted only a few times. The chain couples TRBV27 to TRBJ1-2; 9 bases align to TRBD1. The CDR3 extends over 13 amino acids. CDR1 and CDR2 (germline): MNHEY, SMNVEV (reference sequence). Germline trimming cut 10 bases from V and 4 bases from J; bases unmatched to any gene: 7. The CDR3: CATQGAGFYGYTF. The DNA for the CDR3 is TGTGCCACACAGGGGGCCGGATTCTATGGCTACACCTTC.

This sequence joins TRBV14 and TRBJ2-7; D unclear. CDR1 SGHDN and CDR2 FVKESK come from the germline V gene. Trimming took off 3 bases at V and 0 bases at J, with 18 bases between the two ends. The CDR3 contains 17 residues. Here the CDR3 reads CASSHPTGRRSSYEQYF. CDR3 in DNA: TGTGCCAGCAGCCACCCCACTGGACGGCGAAGCTCCTACGAGCAGTACTTC.